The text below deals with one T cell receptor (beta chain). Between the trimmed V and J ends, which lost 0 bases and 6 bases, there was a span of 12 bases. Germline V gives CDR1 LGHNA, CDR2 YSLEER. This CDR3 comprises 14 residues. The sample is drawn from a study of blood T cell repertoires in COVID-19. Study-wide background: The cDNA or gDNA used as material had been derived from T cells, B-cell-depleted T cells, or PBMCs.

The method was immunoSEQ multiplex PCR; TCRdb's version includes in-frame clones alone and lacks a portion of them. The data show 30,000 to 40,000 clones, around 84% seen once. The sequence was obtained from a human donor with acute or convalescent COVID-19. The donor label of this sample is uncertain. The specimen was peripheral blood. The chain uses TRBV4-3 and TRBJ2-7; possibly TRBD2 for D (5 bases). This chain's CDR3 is CASSQDLAGGEQYF. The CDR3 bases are TGCGCCAGCAGCCAAGATCTAGCAGGAGGCGAGCAGTACTTC.